This record looks at one T cell receptor (beta chain) sequence and its context. This sample was taken from a study of T cell repertoires in ileal Crohn's disease. Sequencing was performed with immunoSEQ multiplex PCR; in TCRdb, only in-frame clones are kept and a portion is missing. Of a few thousand clones listed, approximately 95% are singletons. The clonotype originates from an adult with Crohn's disease. The sample taken for sequencing was ileal tissue.

CDR3 loop: CASSYTTGYQETQYF. For the CDR3, the DNA is TGTGCCAGCAGCTATACGACAGGGTACCAAGAGACCCAGTACTTC. The chain is built from TRBV11-1 and TRBJ2-5; 7 bases fit TRBD1. The germline gives CDR1 SGHAT, CDR2 FQDESV (reference sequence). The CDR3 covers 15 residues. V was pared by 4 bases and J by 0 bases, with 5 bases of the junction left unmatched. Based on the CDR3 plus reference TRBV11-1 and TRBJ2-5, the full variable domain is EAEVAQSPRYKITEKSQAVAFWCDPISGHATLYWYRQILGQGPELLVQFQDESVVDDSQLPKDRFSAERLKGVDSTLKIQPAELGDSAMYLCASSYTTGYQETQYFGPGTRLLVL.